These T cell receptor beta chains were read from a single sample in a study of blood T cell repertoires in COVID-19. TCRdb's table, derived via immunoSEQ multiplex PCR, lists solely in-frame clones and lacks some. Among fewer than 120,000 clones listed, approximately 70% were seen once. The sample comprised peripheral blood. These receptors all stem from a woman aged 55-69 years with acute or convalescent COVID-19. CDR3s include the opening cysteine and the closing phenylalanine or tryptophan. Each record gives: CDR3 DNA, CDR3 protein, D gene, clone size, V gene, J gene. The D gene is left open where the match is weak. Rows may omit the clone size; those that give it use once, few, many or a size class.

DNA: TGTGCCAGCACCCCCAACAGTGCAACTAATGAAAAACTGTTTTTT; CDR3: CASTPNSATNEKLFF; D: NA; size: NA; V: TRBV28; J: TRBJ1-4
DNA: TGTGCCAGCTCAGGTACTCGCTGGCAGCCCCAGCATTTT; CDR3: CASSGTRWQPQHF; D: NA; size: NA; V: TRBV18; J: TRBJ1-5
DNA: TGTGCCATCAGGTGGCCGGGACAGGGGGCCTCAGATACGCAGTATTTT; CDR3: CAIRWPGQGASDTQYF; D: TRBD1; size: NA; V: TRBV10-3; J: TRBJ2-3
DNA: TGTGCCAGCAGTGATTTCGGGGGGCGCGGTGAAAAACTGTTTTTT; CDR3: CASSDFGGRGEKLFF; D: NA; size: NA; V: TRBV25-1; J: TRBJ1-4
DNA: TGCAGTGCTAGCTCGGATTCACCCCTCCACTTT; CDR3: CSASSDSPLHF; D: NA; size: NA; V: TRBV20-1; J: TRBJ1-6
DNA: TGTGCCAGCAAAAACTTCGCGCATAGCAATCAGCCCCAGCATTTT; CDR3: CASKNFAHSNQPQHF; D: NA; size: NA; V: TRBV6-5; J: TRBJ1-5
DNA: TGTGCCAGTAGGATTCAGGGGTCGAGCAATCAGCCCCAGCATTTT; CDR3: CASRIQGSSNQPQHF; D: NA; size: once; V: TRBV19; J: TRBJ1-5
DNA: TGTGCCAGCAGGGAGCGGGGGTCCACCTACAATGAGCAGTTCTTC; CDR3: CASRERGSTYNEQFF; D: TRBD2; size: NA; V: TRBV7-8; J: TRBJ2-1
DNA: TGTGCCAGTAGTATTTATGGCAGGGGGCTTGATGGCTACACCTTC; CDR3: CASSIYGRGLDGYTF; D: TRBD1; size: NA; V: TRBV19; J: TRBJ1-2
DNA: TGTGCCAGCAGTTACCTCCCACTATCTGGGGCCAACGTCCTGACTTTC; CDR3: CASSYLPLSGANVLTF; D: NA; size: NA; V: TRBV6-6; J: TRBJ2-6
DNA: TGCGCCAGCAGCTCGGGGGACAGCGGCACCGGGGAGCTGTTTTTT; CDR3: CASSSGDSGTGELFF; D: NA; size: NA; V: TRBV5-1; J: TRBJ2-2
DNA: TGTGCCACCGTTCCCAGGGGTAGGCCCACTGAAGCTTTCTTT; CDR3: CATVPRGRPTEAFF; D: NA; size: NA; V: TRBV7-8; J: TRBJ1-1
DNA: TGTGCCGCGGGGAGCTCCTACGAGCAGTACTTC; CDR3: CAAGSSYEQYF; D: NA; size: NA; V: TRBV6-6; J: TRBJ2-7
DNA: TGTGCCAGCTCACCACCGGGGAGGGGGAAATTCAATGAGCAGTTCTTC; CDR3: CASSPPGRGKFNEQFF; D: NA; size: NA; V: TRBV18; J: TRBJ2-1
DNA: TGTGCCAGTAGTAACCACAGGGTTGGCGGCGAAAAACTGTTTTTT; CDR3: CASSNHRVGGEKLFF; D: NA; size: once; V: TRBV19; J: TRBJ1-4
DNA: TGTGCCAGCAGGGGACAGAGTAGCAATCAGCCCCAGCATTTT; CDR3: CASRGQSSNQPQHF; D: TRBD1; size: NA; V: TRBV2; J: TRBJ1-5
DNA: TGTGCCAGTAGTCTCAGGACAGGGTTTACAGATACGCAGTATTTT; CDR3: CASSLRTGFTDTQYF; D: TRBD1; size: NA; V: TRBV19; J: TRBJ2-3
DNA: TGTGCCAGCAGTTTATTTGGTCAGAAGAACACTGAAGCTTTCTTT; CDR3: CASSLFGQKNTEAFF; D: NA; size: NA; V: TRBV28; J: TRBJ1-1
DNA: TGTGCCAGCAGTTACAGTCCCAGGACCTACGAGCAGTACTTC; CDR3: CASSYSPRTYEQYF; D: NA; size: NA; V: TRBV6-2/TRBV6-3; J: TRBJ2-7
DNA: TGTGCCAGCAGTTTTTCGGGGAACGCTGGAAACACCATATATTTT; CDR3: CASSFSGNAGNTIYF; D: NA; size: NA; V: TRBV28; J: TRBJ1-3
DNA: TGTGCCAGCAGCTTAGGCGGCAGTCGAACTGAAGCTTTCTTT; CDR3: CASSLGGSRTEAFF; D: NA; size: few; V: TRBV7-2; J: TRBJ1-1
DNA: TGTGCCAGCAGTGACACAGTAAGGGAAGCTTTCTTT; CDR3: CASSDTVREAFF; D: NA; size: NA; V: TRBV25-1; J: TRBJ1-1
DNA: TGTGCCAGTAGTATACAGGGAAGATGGGTAGATACGCAGTATTTT; CDR3: CASSIQGRWVDTQYF; D: NA; size: once; V: TRBV19; J: TRBJ2-3
DNA: TGCGCCAGCAGCAAAACAACAGGGGGCGGCTATGGCTACACCTTC; CDR3: CASSKTTGGGYGYTF; D: TRBD1; size: NA; V: TRBV4-3; J: TRBJ1-2
DNA: TGTGCCAGCAGTAGCATAGGGACAGGGGGATACAATGAGCAGTTCTTC; CDR3: CASSSIGTGGYNEQFF; D: TRBD1; size: NA; V: TRBV28; J: TRBJ2-1
DNA: TGTGCCAGCAGCTTAGTCCCGTTCACTGAAGCTTTCTTT; CDR3: CASSLVPFTEAFF; D: NA; size: few; V: TRBV7-2; J: TRBJ1-1
DNA: TGTGCCAGCAGCTTAAATGGGGTCGGGGCTAACTATGGCTACACCTTC; CDR3: CASSLNGVGANYGYTF; D: NA; size: once; V: TRBV7-6; J: TRBJ1-2
DNA: TGCGCCAGCAGCCAAGAGGATGGGCCCGGGGAGCTGTTTTTT; CDR3: CASSQEDGPGELFF; D: NA; size: NA; V: TRBV4-3; J: TRBJ2-2
DNA: TGTGCCAGCAGCGCCGGGACAGGCCCTAACCAGAATCAGCCCCAGCATTTT; CDR3: CASSAGTGPNQNQPQHF; D: TRBD1; size: NA; V: TRBV2; J: TRBJ1-5
DNA: TGTGCCAGCAGTTACGCCGGCCTCCAGAGGGGGCCGGGGAATTCACCCCTCCACTTT; CDR3: CASSYAGLQRGPGNSPLHF; D: TRBD1; size: NA; V: TRBV6-2/TRBV6-3; J: TRBJ1-6
DNA: TGTGCCAGTAGTAATGGAGGGTCCCGATCACCCCTCCACTTT; CDR3: CASSNGGSRSPLHF; D: NA; size: NA; V: TRBV19; J: TRBJ1-6
DNA: TGTGCCAGCAGAATGACAGGCCTCACTGAAGCTTTCTTT; CDR3: CASRMTGLTEAFF; D: NA; size: NA; V: TRBV7-2; J: TRBJ1-1
DNA: TGTGCCAGCAGCTTAGATTGGGCTCTCGAAGCTTTCTTT; CDR3: CASSLDWALEAFF; D: NA; size: NA; V: TRBV7-8; J: TRBJ1-1
DNA: TGCAGCGCACAAGGTGGAGGGAACACCGGGGAGCTGTTTTTT; CDR3: CSAQGGGNTGELFF; D: NA; size: NA; V: TRBV29-1; J: TRBJ2-2
DNA: TGTGCCAGCAGCTCTACGGGACACTTGACCGGGGAGCTGTTTTTT; CDR3: CASSSTGHLTGELFF; D: NA; size: few; V: TRBV5-4; J: TRBJ2-2
DNA: TGTGCCAGCAGTGAAGAGGGGTTCTATAGCAATCAGCCCCAGCATTTT; CDR3: CASSEEGFYSNQPQHF; D: NA; size: NA; V: TRBV6-1; J: TRBJ1-5
DNA: TGTGCCAGCAGTTTAGAGAGTTCACCCCTCCACTTT; CDR3: CASSLESSPLHF; D: NA; size: NA; V: TRBV27; J: TRBJ1-6
DNA: TGCGCCAGCAGCCCCCAGACTAGCGGGGGGGATACGCAGTATTTT; CDR3: CASSPQTSGGDTQYF; D: TRBD2; size: NA; V: TRBV5-1; J: TRBJ2-3
DNA: TGTGCCAGTACCGACAGAGAGATAAGGGGAAACACCATATATTTT; CDR3: CASTDREIRGNTIYF; D: NA; size: NA; V: TRBV19; J: TRBJ1-3
DNA: TGTGCCAGCAGCAGACAGGGCTGGGACACTGAAGCTTTCTTT; CDR3: CASSRQGWDTEAFF; D: TRBD1; size: NA; V: TRBV9; J: TRBJ1-1
DNA: TGTGCCAGCAGCTCTAGGACAGGAGGCTCTGGGGCCAACGTCCTGACTTTC; CDR3: CASSSRTGGSGANVLTF; D: TRBD1; size: NA; V: TRBV7-9; J: TRBJ2-6